The clone carrying this TCR beta chain turned up a few times. Its antigen is undetermined. Sequencing was done on patients that had shown CD8+CD57+ cell expansion by flow cytometry. Patients, without exception, had severe acquired aplastic anemia. These data originate in a study of CD8+CD57+ T cells in acquired aplastic anemia. Whole-study findings and limits: Overlap between patients and controls comprised 25 to 30 CD8+ CDR3 sequences.

Genomic DNA was employed as the template in profiling TCR beta VDJ and CDR3. TCRdb reanalysed the reads using MiXCR and keeps one entry per CDR3 protein. The data contain 270,000 or so distinct CDR3 sequences, approximately 82% of them singletons. The CDR3 is 13 residues long. V lost 0 bases, J lost 14 bases, and 9 bases stayed unmatched. Germline loops: CDR1 SGDLS, CDR2 YYNGEE. V and J are TRBV9 and TRBJ1-2, with TRBD1 matching over 8 bases. The source of this sequence is a human donor with aplastic anemia. Sequencing was performed on sorted CD4+, CD8+, or CD8+CD57+ T cells (not recorded which) from PBMCs. The CDR3 loop is CASSVGGTGGPTF. The CDR3 DNA sequence: TGTGCCAGCAGCGTAGGAGGGACAGGTGGTCCTACCTTC.